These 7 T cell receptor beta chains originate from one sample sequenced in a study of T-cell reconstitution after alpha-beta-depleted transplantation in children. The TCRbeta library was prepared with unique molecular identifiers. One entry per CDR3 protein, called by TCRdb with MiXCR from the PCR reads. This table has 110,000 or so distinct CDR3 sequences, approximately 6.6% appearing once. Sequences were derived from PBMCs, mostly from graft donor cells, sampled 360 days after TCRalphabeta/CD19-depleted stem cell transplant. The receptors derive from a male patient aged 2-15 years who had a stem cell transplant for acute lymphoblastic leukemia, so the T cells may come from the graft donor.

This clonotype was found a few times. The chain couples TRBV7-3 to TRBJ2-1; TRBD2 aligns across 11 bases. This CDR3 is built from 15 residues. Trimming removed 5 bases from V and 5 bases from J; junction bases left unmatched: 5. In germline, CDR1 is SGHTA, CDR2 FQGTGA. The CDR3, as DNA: TGTGCCAGCAGCATCATAGCGGGAGGGGACAATGAGCAGTTCTTC. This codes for CASSIIAGGDNEQFF.

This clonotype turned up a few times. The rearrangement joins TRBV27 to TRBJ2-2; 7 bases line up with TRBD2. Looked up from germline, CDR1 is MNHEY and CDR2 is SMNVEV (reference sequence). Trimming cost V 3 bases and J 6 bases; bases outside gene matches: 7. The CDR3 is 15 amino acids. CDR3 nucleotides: TGTGCCAGCAGTTTCCATCCGGGGGGTTCCGGGGAGCTGTTTTTT. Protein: CASSFHPGGSGELFF.

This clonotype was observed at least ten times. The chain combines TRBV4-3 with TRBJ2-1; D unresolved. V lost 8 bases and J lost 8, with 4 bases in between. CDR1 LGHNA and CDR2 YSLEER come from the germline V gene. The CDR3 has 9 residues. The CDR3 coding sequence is TGCGCCAGCGGAGATGAGCAGTTCTTC. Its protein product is CASGDEQFF.

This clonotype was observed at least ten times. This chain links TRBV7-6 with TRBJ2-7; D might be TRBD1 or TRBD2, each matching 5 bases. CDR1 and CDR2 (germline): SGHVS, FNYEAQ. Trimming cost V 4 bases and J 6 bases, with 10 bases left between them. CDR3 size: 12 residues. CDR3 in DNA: TGTGCCAGCAGCTCCGCGAGGGGCGAGCAGTACTTC. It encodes CASSSARGEQYF.

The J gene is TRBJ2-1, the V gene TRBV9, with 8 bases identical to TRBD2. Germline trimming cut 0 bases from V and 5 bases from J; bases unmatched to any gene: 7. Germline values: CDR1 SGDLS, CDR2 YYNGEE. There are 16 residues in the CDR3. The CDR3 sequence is CASSVDPGGGHNEQFF. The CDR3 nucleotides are TGTGCCAGCAGCGTAGATCCTGGCGGGGGGCACAATGAGCAGTTCTTC. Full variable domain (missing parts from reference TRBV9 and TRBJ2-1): DSGVTQTPKHLITATGQRVTLRCSPRSGDLSVYWYQQSLDQGLQFLIQYYNGEERAKGNILERFSAQQFPDLHSELNLSSLELGDSALYFCASSVDPGGGHNEQFFGPGTRLTVL.

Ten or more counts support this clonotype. CDR3 bases: TGCGCCAGCAGCCCAGCGGGGCCCACAGATACGCAGTATTTT. It translates to CASSPAGPTDTQYF. This chain connects TRBV4-3 to TRBJ2-3, with TRBD2 matching over 7 bases. Germline V gene lookup returns CDR1 LGHNA and CDR2 YSLEER. J was trimmed by 2 bases and V by 4 bases; bases with no gene match: 3. The CDR3 is 14 amino acids.

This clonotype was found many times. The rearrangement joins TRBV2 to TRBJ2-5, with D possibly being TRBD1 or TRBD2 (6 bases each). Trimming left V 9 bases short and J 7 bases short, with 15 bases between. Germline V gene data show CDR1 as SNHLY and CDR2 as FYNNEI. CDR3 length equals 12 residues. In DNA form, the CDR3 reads TGTGCCAGGGACAGACCCGGGGGGACCCAGTACTTC. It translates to CARDRPGGTQYF.